One and the same sample provided the 30 T cell receptor beta chains below, sequenced in a study of cytomegalovirus exposure and HLA in healthy donors. The study ran its PCR with 60 Vbeta and 13 Jbeta primers. Clones were read by immunoSEQ multiplex PCR, and TCRdb kept only the in-frame ones, dropping some. The sample carries about 130,000 clones, about two thirds recorded once. The sample taken for sequencing was PBMCs. These receptors originate from a man in his forties or fifties in good health and CMV-seropositive.

J is TRBJ2-7 and V is TRBV5-5, with TRBD2 as a possible D gene (5 bases). V was pared by 2 bases and J by 0 bases, with 15 bases between. CDR1 SGHKS and CDR2 YYEKEE come from the germline V gene (reference sequence). CDR3 size: 16 residues. The CDR3 loop reads CASSFFGQDFSYEQYF. CDR3 in DNA: TGTGCCAGCAGCTTTTTTGGCCAGGACTTCTCCTACGAGCAGTACTTC.

The V call is TRBV30, the J call TRBJ2-1; no clear D gene. This CDR3 is 11 amino acids long. Trimming cost V 0 bases and J 7 bases, with 4 bases left between them. Germline V gene sequence: CDR1 GTSNPN, CDR2 SVGIG (reference sequence). This chain's CDR3 is CAWSVQNEQFF. Written as DNA, the CDR3 is TGTGCCTGGAGTGTTCAAAATGAGCAGTTCTTC.

This clone showed up just a few times. The V gene is TRBV6-5, the J gene TRBJ2-1, with 9 nucleotides matching TRBD1. V was pared by 7 bases and J by 4 bases, with 8 bases of the junction left unmatched. The germline V gene encodes CDR1 MNHEY and CDR2 SVGAGI. The CDR3 runs 15 residues. The CDR3 region is CASTKRTGVYNEQFF. The CDR3 DNA follows: TGTGCCAGCACCAAAAGGACAGGGGTATACAATGAGCAGTTCTTC.

The V gene is TRBV7-8, the J gene TRBJ2-2; D remains ambiguous. Germline V lookup: CDR1 SGHVS, CDR2 FQNEAQ. V lost 7 bases to trimming and J lost 5 bases, with 5 bases between them. There are 11 residues in the CDR3. The CDR3 loop reads CASTQTGELFF. CDR3 nucleotide sequence: TGTGCCAGCACCCAAACCGGGGAGCTGTTTTTT.

The V call is TRBV28, the J call TRBJ1-5; D gene unclear. This CDR3 spans 13 amino acids. Germline lookup yields CDR1 MDHEN and CDR2 SYDVKM. V lost 4 bases and J 4 bases, leaving 8 bases between the germline ends. For the CDR3, the DNA is TGTGCCAGCAGTTCTGGGCGTAATCAGCCCCAGCATTTT. Translated: CASSSGRNQPQHF.

Only a few counts were recorded for this clone. The chain has TRBV5-1 and TRBJ2-3; 12 bases agree with TRBD2. The CDR3 covers 19 residues. V lost 0 bases to trimming and J lost 2 bases; unmatched junction nucleotides: 10. Germline V lookup: CDR1 SGHRS, CDR2 YFSETQ. DNA of the CDR3: TGCGCCAGCAGCTTGGGACTAGCGGGGGTTTCGTTGGTCACAGATACGCAGTATTTT. Translating it yields CASSLGLAGVSLVTDTQYF.

The chain combines TRBV29-1 with TRBJ2-1; TRBD1 matches at 10 bases. CDR1 and CDR2 (germline): SQVTM, ANQGSEA. Unmatched junction bases numbered 5, after V lost 3 bases and J lost 0 bases. CDR3 size: 16 residues. The CDR3 DNA reads TGCAGCGTTGATAGGGGACAGGGGAACTCCTACAATGAGCAGTTCTTC. Translating gives CSVDRGQGNSYNEQFF.

This chain connects TRBV29-1 to TRBJ2-7; D not certain. CDR3 length: 13 residues. CDR1 is SQVTM and CDR2 is ANQGSEA in the germline V gene. The V end lost 7 bases, the J end lost 3 bases, and 16 bases lay between the germline ends. Here the CDR3 reads CSAYSYHDYEQYF. CDR3 nucleotide sequence: TGCAGCGCTTACAGCTACCATGACTACGAGCAGTACTTC.

The rearrangement joins TRBV6-1 to TRBJ1-5, with a weak D call TRBD1 (6 bases). Germline CDR1 and CDR2: MNHNS and SASEGT. V was clipped by 6 bases and J by 0 bases, with 12 bases between them. The CDR3 loop spans 15 amino acids. CDR3 sequence (DNA): TGTGCCAGCAGCCTCGACAGGAATAGCAATCAGCCCCAGCATTTT. Its translation: CASSLDRNSNQPQHF.

V is TRBV7-8 and J is TRBJ1-2; 7 bases fit TRBD1. Germline V gene lookup returns CDR1 SGHVS and CDR2 FQNEAQ. This CDR3 spans 13 amino acids. J was trimmed by 6 bases and V by 1 base; bases with no gene match: 2. The CDR3: CASSLGQGDGYTF. The CDR3 bases are TGTGCCAGCAGCTTAGGACAGGGCGATGGCTACACCTTC.

This clone was counted between two and nine times. This chain connects TRBV6-5 to TRBJ2-7, with TRBD1 identical over 11 bases. CDR3 length: 15 residues. Germline trimming cut 7 bases from V and 4 bases from J; bases unmatched to any gene: 9. Germline CDR1 is MNHEY and CDR2 is SVGAGI. CDR3 residues: CASTSRDRGIYEQYF. The CDR3 DNA reads as TGTGCCAGCACTTCCCGGGACAGGGGGATTTACGAGCAGTACTTC.

The chain couples TRBV28 to TRBJ1-5; weak D call: TRBD1 (5 bases). Per germline, CDR1 MDHEN and CDR2 SYDVKM. The CDR3 length is 14 residues. V was pared by 4 bases and J by 7 bases, with 14 bases between. Here the CDR3 DNA reads TGTGCCAGCAGTTCCCAGGGTATATGGCAGCCCCAGCATTTT. Its protein is CASSSQGIWQPQHF.

A few counts support this clone. The CDR3: CASAPGGSGTEAFF. CDR3 DNA: TGTGCCAGCGCCCCGGGGGGAAGCGGAACTGAAGCTTTCTTT. This chain connects TRBV9 to TRBJ1-1; possibly TRBD1 for D (5 bases). Trimming pared 7 bases from V and 5 bases from J, leaving 18 bases between. Germline-derived CDR1 and CDR2 are SGDLS and YYNGEE. CDR3 length: 14 residues.

The V and J genes are TRBV9 and TRBJ2-7; possible D gene TRBD2, 5 bases. Trimming stripped 0 bases from V and 4 bases from J, with 14 bases between. The CDR3 loop spans 15 amino acids. Germline V gene lookup returns CDR1 SGDLS and CDR2 YYNGEE. CDR3 DNA sequence: TGTGCCAGCAGCGTAGGCCCCGGGGTCGAATACGAGCAGTACTTC. Translation gives CASSVGPGVEYEQYF. Full variable domain (outside the CDR3, taken from reference TRBV9 and TRBJ2-7): DSGVTQTPKHLITATGQRVTLRCSPRSGDLSVYWYQQSLDQGLQFLIQYYNGEERAKGNILERFSAQQFPDLHSELNLSSLELGDSALYFCASSVGPGVEYEQYFGPGTRLTVT.

The CDR3 is CASSEAPGRGYTF. DNA of the CDR3: TGTGCCAGCAGTGAAGCCCCGGGTAGAGGCTACACCTTC. The chain has TRBV6-1 and TRBJ1-2; D gene ambiguous. The CDR3 contains 13 residues. Trimming removed 0 bases at V and 8 bases at J, with 10 bases between. Germline CDR1 is MNHNS and CDR2 is SASEGT.

The chain employs TRBV7-9 and TRBJ1-5, with D unclear. The CDR3 has 12 amino acids. V lost 3 bases to trimming and J lost 9 bases, with 9 bases between them. Germline V gene lookup returns CDR1 SEHNR and CDR2 FQNEAQ (reference sequence). The CDR3: CASSFGEGPQHF. In DNA, the CDR3 is TGTGCCAGCAGCTTCGGGGAGGGGCCCCAGCATTTT.

The gene calls are TRBV5-1 and TRBJ1-4, with 8 bases that match TRBD1. Germline loops: CDR1 SGHRS, CDR2 YFSETQ. The V gene end was trimmed by 0 bases and the J gene end by 7 bases; junction bases not matched to a gene: 2. The CDR3 contains 14 residues. The DNA for the CDR3 is TGCGCCAGCAGCTTGGGACAGGGGCGTGAAAAACTGTTTTTT. As protein: CASSLGQGREKLFF.

This rearrangement joins TRBV10-3 to TRBJ1-2; 7 bases agree with TRBD1. Germline trimming cut 6 bases from V and 1 base from J; bases unmatched to any gene: 5. From germline, CDR1 is ENHRY and CDR2 SYGVKD. The CDR3 covers 14 residues. CDR3 DNA: TGTGCCATCAGCCGGGGACAGCTTAACTATGGCTACACCTTC. The encoded protein is CAISRGQLNYGYTF.

The rearrangement links TRBV2 to TRBJ2-2; 9 bases line up with TRBD1. The CDR3 consists of 15 residues. The V segment lost 6 bases and the J segment 5 bases; nucleotides outside the gene matches: 7. The germline gives CDR1 SNHLY, CDR2 FYNNEI. CDR3: CASRGTGTSTGELFF. CDR3 bases: TGTGCCAGCAGGGGGACAGGGACCTCAACCGGGGAGCTGTTTTTT.

The chain uses TRBV6-6 and TRBJ2-3; 7 positions agree with TRBD2. The germline V gene encodes CDR1 MNHNY and CDR2 SVGAGI (reference sequence). The V gene end was trimmed by 8 bases and the J gene end by 1 base; junction bases not matched to a gene: 6. The CDR3 length is 14 residues. CDR3 protein: CASGAGVGTDTQYF. DNA of the CDR3: TGTGCCAGCGGGGCGGGAGTCGGCACAGATACGCAGTATTTT.

The chain links TRBV5-1 to TRBJ2-5, with 7 positions matching TRBD1. V was clipped by 3 bases and J by 4 bases; unmatched bases: 3. CDR1 SGHRS and CDR2 YFSETQ come from the germline V gene. This CDR3 comprises 13 residues. This CDR3 is CASSSDRAETQYF. As DNA, the CDR3 is TGCGCCAGCAGCTCAGACAGGGCAGAGACCCAGTACTTC.

The CDR3 here is CASSPQPGQGAGGYTF. CDR3 in DNA: TGCGCCAGCAGCCCCCAACCGGGACAGGGGGCGGGTGGCTACACCTTC. The chain joins TRBV5-1 to TRBJ1-2, with 12 positions matching TRBD1. The CDR3 totals 16 residues. Germline values: CDR1 SGHRS, CDR2 YFSETQ. Losses at the gene ends were 4 bases for V and 7 bases for J; bases not matched to a gene: 11.

This chain connects TRBV7-9 to TRBJ2-3; weak D call: TRBD2 (6 bases). Deletions cut 0 bases from V and 2 bases from J, with 15 bases between. This CDR3 spans 17 amino acids. The germline V gene encodes CDR1 SEHNR and CDR2 FQNEAQ (reference sequence). The CDR3 protein is CASSLATRGGYTDTQYF. The CDR3 region has the DNA TGTGCCAGCAGCTTAGCCACGAGGGGAGGTTACACAGATACGCAGTATTTT.

The chain employs TRBV28 and TRBJ2-5, with TRBD1 as a possible D gene (5 bases). CDR1 and CDR2 from the germline V gene are MDHEN and SYDVKM. CDR3 length: 15 residues. V was cut by 5 bases and J by 2 bases, with 15 bases left in between. CDR3 DNA sequence: TGTGCCAGCAGTCCCCCAGGGCCCACACAAGAGACCCAGTACTTC. Its protein is CASSPPGPTQETQYF. Full variable domain (missing parts from reference TRBV28 and TRBJ2-5): DVKVTQSSRYLVKRTGEKVFLECVQDMDHENMFWYRQDPGLGLRLIYFSYDVKMKEKGDIPEGYSVSREKKERFSLILESASTNQTSMYLCASSPPGPTQETQYFGPGTRLLVL.

This rearrangement joins TRBV5-1 to TRBJ1-1; tentatively, D is TRBD1 (6 bases). CDR3 length equals 15 residues. Trimming left V 2 bases short and J 1 base short, with 12 bases between. Germline V gene lookup returns CDR1 SGHRS and CDR2 YFSETQ. The CDR3 DNA is TGCGCCAGCAGCTTTGATCGGACAGCGAACACTGAAGCTTTCTTT. This codes for CASSFDRTANTEAFF.

The chain employs TRBV19 and TRBJ1-4, with no clear D. The CDR3 runs to 13 residues. The V gene's germline CDR1 is LNHDA and CDR2 SQIVND (reference sequence). V was clipped by 5 bases and J by 8 bases, with 12 bases between them. The CDR3 DNA reads TGTGCCAGTAGTTACGGAGGCCGGGAAAAACTGTTTTTT. Amino acid sequence: CASSYGGREKLFF.

The V call is TRBV19, the J call TRBJ1-5; tentatively, D is TRBD1 (5 bases). The CDR3 totals 13 residues. The germline V gene encodes CDR1 LNHDA and CDR2 SQIVND (reference sequence). V was trimmed by 1 base and J by 10 bases, leaving 11 bases between them. The CDR3, as DNA: TGTGCCAGTAGTATAGGAGGACAAGGTCCCCAGCATTTT. It encodes CASSIGGQGPQHF.

The rearrangement uses TRBV7-9 and TRBJ2-1; 16 bases map to TRBD2. J gave up 4 bases and V 1 base, and 1 base lay outside the gene matches. CDR1 SEHNR and CDR2 FQNEAQ come from the germline V gene (reference sequence). The CDR3 has 17 amino acids. The CDR3 sequence is CASSLGGLAGGYNEQFF. DNA of the CDR3: TGTGCCAGCAGCTTAGGGGGACTAGCGGGGGGGTACAATGAGCAGTTCTTC.

This chain joins TRBV5-1 and TRBJ1-3; TRBD1 agrees at 9 bases. CDR1 SGHRS and CDR2 YFSETQ come from the germline V gene. V lost 2 bases to trimming and J lost 0 bases; unmatched junction nucleotides: 3. The CDR3 spans 16 residues. CDR3 nucleotide sequence: TGCGCCAGCAGCTTAGGACAGGGGTTCTCTGGAAACACCATATATTTT. Its protein is CASSLGQGFSGNTIYF.

J is TRBJ2-2 and V is TRBV10-3, with TRBD2 identical over 8 bases. In germline, CDR1 is ENHRY, CDR2 SYGVKD. This CDR3 has 13 residues. V shed 8 bases and J 5 bases; nucleotides not matched to a gene: 4. CDR3: CAILPGGTGELFF. The CDR3 DNA reads TGTGCCATCCTCCCGGGAGGGACCGGGGAGCTGTTTTTT.